This T cell receptor beta chain was obtained from a study of CD8+CD57+ T cells in acquired aplastic anemia. The overall study: Across the sorted CD4+ and CD8+ cells, DNA amounts averaged around 3.2 ug. Study outcomes and limitations: Researchers reported that CD8+ Simpson's diversity was not significantly different in patients versus controls.

TCR beta VDJ and CDR3 profiling used genomic DNA as template. Each CDR3 protein gets one entry after TCRdb re-called the reads with MiXCR. The data hold approximately 160,000 distinct CDR3 sequences, with approximately 51% observed a single time. In its sample, this clonotype was seen many times. Its antigen is currently unknown. The sequenced patients had an expansion of CD8+CD57+ cells seen by flow cytometry. All participating patients were living with severe acquired aplastic anemia. Patients were untreated when blood was sampled. Germline V gives CDR1 SGDLS, CDR2 YYNGEE. V was cut by 1 base and J by 0 bases, with 7 bases left in between. The CDR3 contains 15 residues.

What was sequenced was sorted CD4+, CD8+, or CD8+CD57+ T cells (not recorded which) from PBMCs. The chain combines TRBV9 with TRBJ2-2, with D perhaps matching TRBD2 (5 bases). This sequence was found in a human donor with aplastic anemia. CDR3 in amino acids: CASSVRGSNTGELFF. The DNA of the CDR3 is TGTGCCAGCAGCGTACGAGGGTCGAACACCGGGGAGCTGTTTTTT.